These 6 T cell receptor beta chains share one sample of origin, sequenced in a study of T cell responses to AZD1222 COVID-19 vaccine. Only in-frame clones appear in the TCRdb table, and some are missing; sequencing was by immunoSEQ multiplex PCR. The sample carries roughly 69,000 clones, about 80% recorded once. Sequencing used peripheral blood, obtained 28 days after the second AZD1222 dose. The source of these receptors is an adult who received the AZD1222 COVID-19 vaccine.

This clone was counted only a few times. The J gene is TRBJ1-1, the V gene TRBV2; D unresolved. In germline, CDR1 is SNHLY, CDR2 FYNNEI. V lost 7 bases and J 2 bases, leaving 11 bases between the germline ends. The CDR3 has 13 residues. The CDR3 sequence: CASNLDPNTEAFF. The CDR3 DNA reads TGTGCCAGCAATCTTGACCCAAACACTGAAGCTTTCTTT.

The chain recombines TRBV14 with TRBJ2-7; D is possibly TRBD1 (6 bases). The CDR3 is made up of 15 amino acids. Germline V gene data show CDR1 as SGHDN and CDR2 as FVKESK. V shed 3 bases and J shed 4 bases, with 16 bases lying between them. CDR3 sequence: CASSHVLQGWYEQYF. The CDR3 DNA reads as TGTGCCAGCAGCCACGTTTTACAGGGTTGGTACGAGCAGTACTTC.

The table lists this clone with a few counts. This chain joins TRBV7-2 and TRBJ2-7, with TRBD2 matching 8 bases. The germline CDR1 and CDR2 sequences are SGHTA and FQGNSA. J lost 4 bases, V lost 1 base, and 9 bases had no gene match. This CDR3 spans 16 amino acids. The CDR3 coding sequence is TGTGCCAGCAGCTTAGGGGCAACTAGCGGCTTATACGAGCAGTACTTC. Translation: CASSLGATSGLYEQYF.

This clone was counted a few times. V is TRBV5-4 and J is TRBJ1-4; weak D call: TRBD1 (5 bases). CDR3 length: 19 amino acids. Germline V gene lookup returns CDR1 SGHNT and CDR2 YYREEE (reference sequence). V lost 3 bases and J lost 0, with 21 bases in between. Here the CDR3 reads CASSSWRGDAYATNEKLFF. The CDR3 region has the DNA TGTGCCAGCAGCTCCTGGCGGGGGGATGCCTATGCAACTAATGAAAAACTGTTTTTT.

The chain is built from TRBV2 and TRBJ1-2; D gene unclear. CDR1 SNHLY and CDR2 FYNNEI come from the germline V gene. V was clipped by 3 bases and J by 3 bases, with 14 bases between them. The CDR3 contains 15 residues. Written as DNA, the CDR3 is TGTGCCAGCAGTGACGTCCGCTTGAGGGACTATGGCTACACCTTC. It yields the protein CASSDVRLRDYGYTF.

The chain is built from TRBV3-1 (or the pseudogene TRBV3-2) and TRBJ1-2; D unclear. Trimming removed 1 base from V and 1 base from J, with 13 bases in between. CDR3 size: 16 residues. CDR1 LGHDT and CDR2 YNNKEL come from the germline V gene (reference sequence). The CDR3 sequence is CASSQGGRILNYGYTF. For the CDR3, the DNA is TGTGCCAGCAGCCAAGGGGGAAGGATCCTTAACTATGGCTACACCTTC.